Described below is a single T cell receptor (beta chain) sequence and its context. Germline-derived CDR1 and CDR2 are SGHNT and YENEEA. The CDR3 runs 16 residues. V was pared by 5 bases and J by 2 bases, with 12 bases of the junction left unmatched. The data originate from a study of blood T cell repertoires in COVID-19. Whole-study context: COVID-19 samples collected from the United States, Italy and Spain covered acute and convalescent phases. T cells, B-cell-depleted T cells, or PBMCs provided the cDNA or gDNA that served as material.

As originally analysed: Reference gene primer amplification gave estimated nucleated cell counts. Only in-frame clones appear in the TCRdb table, and some are missing; sequencing was by immunoSEQ multiplex PCR. The DNA was the basis for D and trimming; V, J and clone size are from that table. This table has about 140,000 clones, about four fifths appearing once. V and J are TRBV11-3 and TRBJ2-7; TRBD1 matches at 7 bases. The sample was peripheral blood. This receptor was taken from a human donor in a cohort sampled during active COVID-19. CDR3 in DNA: TGTGCCAGCAGCCTAAACAGGGGAACGGGGACCTACGAGCAGTACTTC. This encodes CASSLNRGTGTYEQYF.